This TCR beta chain emerged from a study of STAT5B mutations in CD4+ large granular lymphocyte leukemia. Across the whole study: Among healthy donors, a particular HLA allele went with more CDR3 'QG' motifs. Study-wide findings and caveats: Patient CD4-sorted repertoires stayed more clonal than healthy ones after leukemic-clone removal. The CD4+ versus CD8+ T-LGLL clonality difference may reflect limited sample size. Compared with healthy controls (2/35), patient top clones favored TRBV06 (8/27).

Germline-derived CDR1 and CDR2 are LNHNV and YYDKDF (reference sequence). The CDR3 loop spans 13 amino acids. The germline V and J ends were trimmed by 6 bases and 1 base, with 9 bases remaining between them. Concerning this clone: Its specificity is unknown.

Libraries were prepared by immunoSEQ multiplex PCR; TCRdb keeps only in-frame clonotypes and omits some of them. Of approximately 32,000 clones in the sample, 70% to 90% were seen once. The sample comprised CD4+ T cells from blood buffy coats. This chain uses TRBV15 with TRBJ1-1; D is ambiguous. The source of this sequence is a human donor in good health. This chain's CDR3 is CATSWIANTEAFF. The CDR3 nucleotides are TGTGCCACCAGTTGGATAGCGAACACTGAAGCTTTCTTT.